A single sample gave rise to the 10 T cell receptor beta chains below, sequenced in a study of blood T cells in healthy people across ages. A second PCR of 7 to 11 cycles used a sample-barcoded 5' primer and a J-beta primer mix. TCRdb re-analysed the 5' RACE reads in MiXCR, keeping a single row per CDR3 protein. The sample has hundreds of thousands of distinct CDR3 sequences, around 41% seen once. The sample consisted of blood. The receptor source for this set is a man older than 75 in good health.

This clonotype was found a few times. The V gene is TRBV9, the J gene TRBJ2-7, with TRBD1 matching 12 bases. V dropped 4 bases and J dropped 4; count of bases not matched to a gene: 6. This CDR3 is built from 15 residues. CDR1 SGDLS and CDR2 YYNGEE come from the germline V gene. CDR3 DNA sequence: TGTGCCAGCAGCTTCGGGACAGGGGGCTGGTACGAGCAGTACTTC. It is translated as CASSFGTGGWYEQYF.

This chain connects TRBV24-1 to TRBJ1-1; D gene unclear. The CDR3 consists of 11 residues. From germline, CDR1 is KGHDR and CDR2 SFDVKD. V lost 8 bases, J lost 1 base, and 4 bases lay in between. The CDR3 DNA reads TGTGCCACCAAGGAGAACACTGAAGCTTTCTTT. It specifies CATKENTEAFF.

In this sample, this clonotype turned up many times. The gene calls are TRBV11-2 and TRBJ2-3; D gene unclear. The germline gives CDR1 SGHAT, CDR2 FQNNGV. V shed 3 bases and J shed 7 bases, with 17 bases lying between them. The CDR3 sequence is 15 residues long. The CDR3 is CASSFRAVSSNTQYF. DNA for the CDR3: TGTGCCAGCAGCTTTCGGGCAGTCTCGAGTAATACGCAGTATTTT.

The chain is built from TRBV7-3 and TRBJ2-2; TRBD2 matches 8 bases. Germline V gene data show CDR1 as SGHTA and CDR2 as FQGTGA. This CDR3 is built from 17 residues. After removal of 2 bases from V and 2 bases from J, the junction contained 7 bases not matched to a gene. The CDR3, as DNA: TGTGCCAGCAGCTTACGTGGGCGGGAGGTTAACACCGGGGAGCTGTTTTTT. It is translated as CASSLRGREVNTGELFF.

The J gene is TRBJ2-7, the V gene TRBV20-1; 9 bases are a match to TRBD2. Germline V lookup: CDR1 DFQATT, CDR2 SNEGSKA (reference sequence). J gave up 7 bases and V 1 base, and 14 bases lay outside the gene matches. This CDR3 region has 16 residues. The CDR3 loop is CSARGDGLAGIGEQYF. The CDR3 nucleotides are TGCAGTGCTAGAGGAGACGGGCTAGCGGGGATTGGGGAGCAGTACTTC.

This clonotype appeared a few times. The chain has TRBV5-1 and TRBJ2-1; D unresolved. Germline loops: CDR1 SGHRS, CDR2 YFSETQ. The V end lost 4 bases, the J end lost 6 bases, and 11 bases lay between the germline ends. There are 13 residues in the CDR3. The CDR3 DNA sequence: TGCGCCAGCAGCGTGTACCAGAGCAATGAGCAGTTCTTC. Protein: CASSVYQSNEQFF.

V is TRBV6-6 and J is TRBJ2-1; 8 positions agree with TRBD1. Gene TRBJ2-7 matches the end of the DNA better, so the J call may be wrong. Germline-derived CDR1 and CDR2 are MNHNY and SVGAGI (reference sequence). The CDR3 loop spans 15 amino acids. The CDR3 bases are TGTGCCAGCAGTTACACTGACAGGGGTTACAATGAGCAGTACTTC. Its protein product is CASSYTDRGYNEQYF.

This chain links TRBV7-6 with TRBJ2-4; 7 nucleotides match TRBD1. J was trimmed by 10 bases and V by 5 bases; bases with no gene match: 5. This CDR3 has 12 amino acids. Germline V lookup: CDR1 SGHVS, CDR2 FNYEAQ. The CDR3 loop reads CASSGTEGIQYF. The CDR3 DNA reads TGTGCCAGCAGCGGGACAGAGGGGATTCAGTACTTC.

This clonotype was observed a few times. The chain recombines TRBV14 with TRBJ1-3; D is ambiguous. Trimming stripped 4 bases from V and 2 bases from J, with 15 bases between. The CDR3 has 16 amino acids. Per germline, CDR1 SGHDN and CDR2 FVKESK. The CDR3, as DNA: TGTGCCAGCAGCCCCGAACCTACTGGGCCTGGAAACACCATATATTTT. This gives the protein CASSPEPTGPGNTIYF.

This chain links TRBV7-2 with TRBJ1-4, with D possibly being TRBD1 (5 bases). There are 14 residues in the CDR3. The germline V gene encodes CDR1 SGHTA and CDR2 FQGNSA. Trimming left V 5 bases short and J 5 bases short, with 12 bases between. The CDR3, as DNA: TGTGCCAGCAGCCGAGGGACGGGGAATGAAAAACTGTTTTTT. Amino acid sequence: CASSRGTGNEKLFF.